This TCR beta chain is from a study of control samples from healthy donors and cancer patients. The CDR3 consists of 15 residues. V was pared by 5 bases and J by 1 base, with 11 bases between. Germline CDR1 SGHTA, CDR2 FQGTGA. Data came from immunoSEQ multiplex PCR; TCRdb stores just in-frame clones and leaves some out. Here the sample spans over 120,000 clones, 91% being singletons. Sample: blood. The rearrangement joins TRBV7-3 to TRBJ2-2; D call uncertain. The source is a man aged 25 to 45 in good health. As DNA, the CDR3 is TGTGCCAGCAGCGCTACTCAGGTGAACACCGGGGAGCTGTTTTTT. Residues: CASSATQVNTGELFF.